The T cell receptor (beta chain) under discussion was sequenced for a study of T cell responses to AZD1222 COVID-19 vaccine. Findings and caveats of the study: Spike-specific TCR breadth and depth went up after people got two AZD1222 doses. Only a handful of individuals given AZD1222 were seropositive at baseline.

Method: immunoSEQ multiplex PCR; TCRdb's copy keeps in-frame clones and lacks some. In the table there are tens of thousands of clones, about 89% of which are singletons. Per germline, CDR1 ENHRY and CDR2 SYGVKD. The CDR3 length is 15 residues. V shed 8 bases and J 4 bases; nucleotides not matched to a gene: 4. Researchers grouped second doses given at about 4 or about 12 weeks into one pool. Points on this clone: Its antigen is currently unknown.

The origin of this receptor is an adult who received the AZD1222 COVID-19 vaccine. Here the sequenced sample was peripheral blood, taken 28 days after the second AZD1222 dose. The rearrangement links TRBV10-3 to TRBJ2-3; the match to TRBD2 covers 15 bases. The CDR3 DNA reads TGTGCCATCCGGACTAGCGGGGGGGTATCAGATACGCAGTATTTT. This encodes CAIRTSGGVSDTQYF.